Reported below is one T cell receptor beta chain. Its antigen specificity is not known. The record has no base qualities; no much larger clone is one base away. CD8 naive samples were CD45RO-negative cells positively selected for CCR7, giving a CD45RA+CCR7+ population that excluded TemRA cells. The donors were healthy, HIV-negative adults with no recently reported acute infections or vaccinations. Every donor was a Caucasian adult residing in Nashville, Tennessee, USA. Blood was obtained by leukapheresis, after which PBMCs were separated by Ficoll-Histopaque density gradient centrifugation and cryopreserved in liquid nitrogen vapor phase. Analytical flow cytometry was used to check the purity and quantity of each magnetically sorted T cell population. Genomic DNA was isolated from every sorted fraction and measured by UV absorbance on a Nanodrop 2000c. Using the deep immunoSEQ assay, multiplex PCR amplified TCR CDR3 regions from genomic DNA. For each cell subset, the extracted genomic DNA was distributed evenly across all wells of several immunoSEQ 96-well plates, and each plate served as one replicate. Each replicate PCR for sorted subsets received roughly 200 ng genomic DNA, equal to 30,000 or so T cell genomes. The purified libraries were quantified using a Qubit 3.0 fluorometer, sized with a Bioanalyzer 2100, and then quantified again using the KAPA Library Quantification kit. Every immunoSEQ 96-well plate was sequenced on a dedicated single-read 150-cycle Illumina NextSeq 550 flow cell. As for the original processing: Because the immunoSEQ output included only junctional sequences and no quality scores, the filtering could not be the same as the filtering used for full-length reads. To assign V/J genes and CDR3, sequences were annotated against IMGT germline references using PyIR, a Python wrapper for IgBLAST v1.9. Reads with weak V/J assignments (E-value above 1e-6), missing CDR3, stop codons, out-of-frame junctions, or ambiguous translated residues were removed. V3J clonotypes were defined as sequences sharing the same inferred V gene, J gene, and CDR3 amino acid sequence. Percentage overlap between repertoires was calculated by dividing the number of shared unique clonotypes by the size of the smaller repertoire. Three approaches were used to assess repertoire richness: RTK rarefaction, the Chao1 estimator, and Recon v2.1 estimates of unobserved clonotypes. For all TCRbeta clonotypes obtained by the gDNA method from several donors, generation probabilities were computed with OLGA. The immuneACCESS repertoire file appears here via TCRdb, limited to in-frame rearrangements. These files lack a portion of the clones; in checked studies, under half of the deficit traces to unresolved V genes, and the cause of the others is not known. V and J calls and clone size are as listed in that table; D and trimming were resolved from the DNA. This sample has about 680,000 clones in its table, and 92% of those were observed once. Roughly 24% of the sample is taken by the ten largest.

This sample is drawn from a study of shared clonotypes between healthy human individuals (dated by TCRdb to 2020 to 2022). For the study in its entirety: A couple of women and a few men aged 18 to 49 years were included in the cohort. For each donor, three plates each were used for CD4 naive and CD4 memory, two plates were used for CD8 naive, and one plate was used for CD8 memory. The study deeply sequenced blood TCR repertoires of about 5 healthy adults to estimate repertoire size and the extent of clonotype sharing between individuals. Different laboratories and diverse techniques were used to prepare libraries and sequence TCR repertoires, to increase sequencing depth and limit assay-specific biases. Leukapheresis yielded between about 0.9 and 10 billion PBMCs per donor. Beyond this particular receptor, the publication reports: Estimated clonotype richness was generally larger for naive than for memory subsets. Across four donors, approximately 5% of naive CD4, over 3% of naive CD8, about 2.3% of memory CD4, and roughly 0.41% of memory CD8 clonotypes were shared. Even with the large sequencing depth, rarefaction of the sorted-subset datasets indicated that sequencing was incomplete. Sampling was restricted to blood, and TCR repertoires in tissue are likely to differ from TCR repertoires in blood. Compared with non-shared clonotypes, clonotypes shared by all four sorted-subset donors had higher generation probabilities. Based on pairwise subsampling, the degree of clonotype sharing among donors was expected to be affected by sequencing depth. Because the study included a small number of donors, the genetic and exposure-history diversity represented was limited.

At the junction V is shortened by 3 bases and J by 6 bases; bases outside the gene matches: 6. The CDR3 measures 16 amino acids from cysteine to phenylalanine. CDR3 DNA is the only sequence kept; it has 48 bases, read in frame from the first base. From the germline V gene (reference sequence), CDR1 is MNHEY and CDR2 is SMNVEV. This receptor was identified in a man in his thirties or forties in good health. Sequencing input: naive CD8+ T cells sorted from blood. Taken with the paper, the label for cell subset or site translates to: CD45RA+CCR7+. Recombination joined TRBV27 with TRBJ2-2, and 11 junction bases match TRBD1. The sequenced DNA is TGTGCCAGCAGTTTTCTAGGACAGGGGGCGCCCGGGGAGCTGTTTTTT. Its translation is CASSFLGQGAPGELFF.